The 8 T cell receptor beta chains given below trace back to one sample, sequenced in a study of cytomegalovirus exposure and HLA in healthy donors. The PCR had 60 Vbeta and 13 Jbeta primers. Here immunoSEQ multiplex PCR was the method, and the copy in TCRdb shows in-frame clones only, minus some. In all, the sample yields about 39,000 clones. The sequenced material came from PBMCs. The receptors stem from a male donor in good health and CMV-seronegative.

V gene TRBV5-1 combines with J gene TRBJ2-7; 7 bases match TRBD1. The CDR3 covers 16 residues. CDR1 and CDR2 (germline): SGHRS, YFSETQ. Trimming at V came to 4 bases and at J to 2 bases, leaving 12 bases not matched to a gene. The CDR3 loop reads CASSPNPRQGTYEQYF. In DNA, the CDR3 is TGCGCCAGCAGCCCGAACCCGAGACAGGGTACCTACGAGCAGTACTTC.

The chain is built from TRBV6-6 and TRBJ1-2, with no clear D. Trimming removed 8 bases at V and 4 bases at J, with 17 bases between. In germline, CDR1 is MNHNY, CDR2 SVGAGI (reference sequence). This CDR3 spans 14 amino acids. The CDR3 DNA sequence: TGTGCCAGCGAGTCCCAAACCCCCCCCTATGGCTACACCTTC. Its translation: CASESQTPPYGYTF.

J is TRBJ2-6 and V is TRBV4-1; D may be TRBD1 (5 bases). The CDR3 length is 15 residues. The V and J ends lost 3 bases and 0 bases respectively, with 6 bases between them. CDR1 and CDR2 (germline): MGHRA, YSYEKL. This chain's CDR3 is CASSHDSSGANVLTF. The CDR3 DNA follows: TGCGCCAGCAGCCACGACAGCTCTGGGGCCAACGTCCTGACTTTC.

In DNA form, the CDR3 reads TGCGCCAGCAGCTTGAGTGGGGGCGCCGGATATGGCTACACCTTC. It translates to CASSLSGGAGYGYTF. The chain employs TRBV5-1 and TRBJ1-2; D may be TRBD1 (6 bases). The V gene lost 1 base and the J gene lost 5 bases, with 15 bases spanning the gap. The CDR3 has 15 residues. Germline lookup yields CDR1 SGHRS and CDR2 YFSETQ.

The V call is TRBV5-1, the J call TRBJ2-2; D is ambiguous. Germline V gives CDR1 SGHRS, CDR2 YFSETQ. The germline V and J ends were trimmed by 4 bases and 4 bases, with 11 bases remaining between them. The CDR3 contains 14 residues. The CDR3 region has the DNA TGCGCCAGCAGCCCGTCTCCCGTCACCGGGGAGCTGTTTTTT. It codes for CASSPSPVTGELFF.

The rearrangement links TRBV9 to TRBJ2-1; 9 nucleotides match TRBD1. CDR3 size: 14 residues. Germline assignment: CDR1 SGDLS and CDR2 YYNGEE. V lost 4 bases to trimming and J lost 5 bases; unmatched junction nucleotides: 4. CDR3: CASSTWTGDNEQFF. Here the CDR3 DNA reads TGTGCCAGCAGCACCTGGACAGGGGACAATGAGCAGTTCTTC.

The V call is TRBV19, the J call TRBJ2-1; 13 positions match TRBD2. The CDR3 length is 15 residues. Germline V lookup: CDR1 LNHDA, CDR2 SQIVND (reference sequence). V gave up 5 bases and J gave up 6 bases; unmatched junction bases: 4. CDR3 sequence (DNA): TGTGCCAGTAGTGTACTAGCGGGGGGGGGCAATGAGCAGTTCTTC. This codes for CASSVLAGGGNEQFF.

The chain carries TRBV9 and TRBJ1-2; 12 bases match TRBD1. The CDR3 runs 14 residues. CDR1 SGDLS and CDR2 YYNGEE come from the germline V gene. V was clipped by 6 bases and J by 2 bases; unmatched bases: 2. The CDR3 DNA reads TGTGCCAGCACTGGGACAGGGGGCAACTATGGCTACACCTTC. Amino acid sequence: CASTGTGGNYGYTF.